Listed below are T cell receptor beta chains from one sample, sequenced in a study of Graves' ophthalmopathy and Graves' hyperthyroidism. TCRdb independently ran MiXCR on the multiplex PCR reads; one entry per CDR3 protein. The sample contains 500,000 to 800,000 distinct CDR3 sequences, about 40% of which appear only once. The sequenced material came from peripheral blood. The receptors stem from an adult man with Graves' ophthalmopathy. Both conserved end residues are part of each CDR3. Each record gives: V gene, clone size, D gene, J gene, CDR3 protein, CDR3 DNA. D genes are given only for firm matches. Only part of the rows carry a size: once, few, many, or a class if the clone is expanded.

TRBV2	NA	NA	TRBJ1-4	CGSRGQGSEKLFF	TGTGGCAGCAGAGGGCAGGGGAGCGAAAAACTGTTTTTT
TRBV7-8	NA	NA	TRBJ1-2	CASSPAGEGVYGYTF	TGTGCCAGCAGCCCAGCTGGGGAGGGCGTCTATGGCTACACCTTC
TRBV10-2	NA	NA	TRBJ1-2	CASSGQSNGYTF	TGCGCCAGCAGTGGACAGAGCAATGGCTACACCTTC
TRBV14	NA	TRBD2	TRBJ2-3	CASSQGVSGATDTQYF	TGTGCCAGCAGCCAAGGAGTCAGCGGGGCCACAGATACGCAGTATTTT
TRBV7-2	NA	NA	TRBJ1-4	CASSLRRATNEKLFF	TGTGCCAGCAGCTTGCGCAGGGCAACTAATGAAAAACTGTTTTTT
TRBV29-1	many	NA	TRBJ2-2	CSVFGGSTGELFF	TGCAGCGTCTTCGGGGGTAGCACCGGGGAGCTGTTTTTT
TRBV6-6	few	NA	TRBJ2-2	CASSYLTTRPGELFF	TGTGCCAGCAGTTACTTGACGACTAGGCCCGGGGAGCTGTTTTTT
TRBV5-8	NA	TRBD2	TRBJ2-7	CASSNTPGLAAYEQYF	TGTGCCAGCAGCAATACCCCGGGACTAGCGGCCTACGAGCAGTACTTC
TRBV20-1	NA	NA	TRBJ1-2	CSAPEEGGSYGYTF	TGCAGTGCTCCCGAGGAGGGTGGGAGCTATGGCTACACCTTC
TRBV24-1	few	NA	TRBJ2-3	CATGVVHADTQYF	TGTGCCACAGGAGTGGTGCACGCAGATACGCAGTATTTT
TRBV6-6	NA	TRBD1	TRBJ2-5	CASKYRGTSQETQYF	TGTGCCAGCAAGTACAGGGGGACGTCTCAAGAGACCCAGTACTTC
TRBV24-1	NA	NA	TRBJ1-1	CAWSRSWTEAFF	TGTGCCTGGAGCAGGAGTTGGACTGAAGCTTTCTTT
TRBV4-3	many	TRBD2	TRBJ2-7	CASSEMPSGAYEQYF	TGCGCCAGCAGCGAAATGCCTAGCGGGGCCTACGAGCAGTACTTC
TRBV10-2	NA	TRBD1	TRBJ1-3	CARNLNGQGVTIYF	TGCGCCAGAAACCTAAACGGACAGGGGGTCACCATATATTTT
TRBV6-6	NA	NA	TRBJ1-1	CASSYTPRTEAFF	TGTGCCAGCAGTTACACTCCCAGGACTGAAGCTTTCTTT
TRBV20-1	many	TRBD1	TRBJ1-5	CSALDRVNQPQHF	TGCAGTGCTTTGGACAGGGTCAATCAGCCCCAGCATTTT
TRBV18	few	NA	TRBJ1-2	CASSPPRALEGYTF	TGTGCCAGCTCACCACCCAGGGCATTGGAGGGCTACACCTTC
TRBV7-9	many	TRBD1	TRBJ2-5	CASSSMGQIQETQYF	TGTGCCAGCAGCTCAATGGGACAGATACAAGAGACCCAGTACTTC
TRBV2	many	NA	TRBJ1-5	CASSPSGSWGNQPQHF	TGTGCCAGCAGTCCCTCTGGGTCATGGGGCAATCAGCCCCAGCATTTT
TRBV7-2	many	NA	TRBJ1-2	CARGSGYGYTF	TGTGCCAGGGGGAGTGGATATGGCTACACCTTC
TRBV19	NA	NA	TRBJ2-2	CASSILPVAGSGELFF	TGTGCCAGTAGTATTCTTCCCGTGGCCGGTTCCGGGGAGCTGTTTTTT
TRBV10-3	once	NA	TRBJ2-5	CASSEQGQETQYF	TGTGCCAGCAGCGAGCAGGGCCAAGAGACCCAGTACTTC
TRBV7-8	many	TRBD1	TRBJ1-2	CASSLLRDRVGYGYTF	TGTGCCAGCAGCCTCTTAAGGGACAGGGTGGGCTATGGCTACACCTTC
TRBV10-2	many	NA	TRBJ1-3	CASSEGGTAGNTIYF	TGCGCCAGCAGTGAAGGTGGTACTGCGGGAAACACCATATATTTT
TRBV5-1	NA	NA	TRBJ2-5	CASSFGGTEGTQYF	TGCGCCAGCAGCTTTGGCGGGACAGAGGGGACCCAGTACTTC
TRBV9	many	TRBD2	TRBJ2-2	CASSVASGGNTGELFF	TGTGCCAGCAGCGTAGCTAGCGGGGGGAACACCGGGGAGCTGTTTTTT
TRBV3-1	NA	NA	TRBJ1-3	CASSLTSLFRGNTIYF	TGTGCCAGCAGCCTAACCTCCTTATTCAGGGGAAACACCATATATTTT
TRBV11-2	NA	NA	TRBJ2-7	CASSLGFLGDEQYF	TGTGCCAGCAGCTTAGGTTTTTTAGGCGACGAGCAGTACTTC
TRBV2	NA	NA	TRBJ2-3	CASKAQGTDTQYF	TGTGCCAGCAAGGCACAGGGCACAGATACGCAGTATTTT
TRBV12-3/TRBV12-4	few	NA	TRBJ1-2	CASSLPRAPGYDGYTF	TGTGCCAGCAGTTTACCACGGGCTCCAGGGTACGATGGCTACACCTTC
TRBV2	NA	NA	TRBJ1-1	CASKTGSGVNTEAFF	TGTGCCAGCAAGACAGGATCGGGGGTGAACACTGAAGCTTTCTTT
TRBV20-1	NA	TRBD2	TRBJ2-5	CSAFQGGTSRQTQYF	TGCAGTGCTTTCCAAGGCGGGACTAGCCGTCAGACCCAGTACTTC
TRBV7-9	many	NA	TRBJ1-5	CASSLGTEADQPQHF	TGTGCCAGCAGCTTAGGCACAGAGGCCGATCAGCCCCAGCATTTT
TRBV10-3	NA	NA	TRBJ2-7	CASSEARAFEQYF	TGTGCCAGCAGTGAAGCACGAGCTTTCGAGCAGTACTTC
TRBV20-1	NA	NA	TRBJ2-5	CSARAPGGHGGTQYF	TGCAGTGCTAGAGCTCCGGGGGGACACGGTGGGACCCAGTACTTC
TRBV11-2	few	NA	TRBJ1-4	CASSLFRGVGTNEKLFF	TGTGCCAGCAGCTTATTTCGGGGGGTTGGCACTAATGAAAAACTGTTTTTT
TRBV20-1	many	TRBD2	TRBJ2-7	CSARDLSGRPIQYF	TGCAGTGCTAGGGATCTCAGCGGGAGGCCCATCCAGTACTTC
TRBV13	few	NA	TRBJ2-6	CASSMGAGGANVLTF	TGTGCCAGCAGCATGGGGGCGGGTGGGGCCAACGTCCTGACTTTC
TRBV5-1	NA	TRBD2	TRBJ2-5	CASSQRTSGRAVLEETQYF	TGCGCCAGCAGCCAGAGGACTAGCGGGAGGGCGGTGTTGGAAGAGACCCAGTACTTC
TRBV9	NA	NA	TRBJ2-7	CASSVRPVASYEQYF	TGTGCCAGCAGCGTAAGGCCGGTAGCAAGCTACGAGCAGTACTTC
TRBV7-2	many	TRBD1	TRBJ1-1	CASSFEGARVTEAFF	TGTGCCAGCAGCTTTGAGGGGGCGAGGGTCACTGAAGCTTTCTTT
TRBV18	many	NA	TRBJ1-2	CASSPPGQPYGYTF	TGTGCCAGCTCACCACCGGGACAACCCTATGGCTACACCTTC
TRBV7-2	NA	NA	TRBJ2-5	CASSVRAQETQYF	TGTGCCAGCAGCGTACGGGCTCAAGAGACCCAGTACTTC
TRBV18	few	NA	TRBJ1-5	CASSPAGRSQPQHF	TGTGCCAGCTCACCCGCGGGGCGGTCGCAGCCCCAGCATTTT
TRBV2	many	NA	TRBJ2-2	CASSVRGLDTGELFF	TGTGCCAGCTCGGTAAGAGGGTTGGACACCGGGGAGCTGTTTTTT
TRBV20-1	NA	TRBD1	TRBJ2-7	CSASRGQGEWYEQYF	TGCAGTGCTAGTAGAGGACAGGGGGAATGGTACGAGCAGTACTTC
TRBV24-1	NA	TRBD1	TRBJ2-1	CATSGLGDRVSDEQFF	TGTGCCACCAGTGGCTTGGGGGACAGGGTTTCAGATGAGCAGTTCTTC
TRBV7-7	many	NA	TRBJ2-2	CASSFGAYAVPGELFF	TGTGCTAGCAGCTTCGGAGCGTACGCGGTCCCCGGGGAGCTGTTTTTT
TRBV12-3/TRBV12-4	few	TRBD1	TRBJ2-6	CASSLSWDRGSGANVLTF	TGTGCCAGCAGTTTATCGTGGGACAGGGGATCTGGGGCCAACGTCCTGACTTTC
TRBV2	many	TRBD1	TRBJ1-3	CASRGDRARNTIYF	TGTGCCAGCAGAGGGGACAGGGCCCGAAACACCATATATTTT
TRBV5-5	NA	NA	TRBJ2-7	CAGSMAVNSYEQYF	TGTGCCGGCAGCATGGCAGTTAACTCCTACGAGCAGTACTTC
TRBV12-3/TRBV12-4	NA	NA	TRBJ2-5	CASSASGWGQETQYF	TGTGCCAGCAGCGCCTCCGGGTGGGGACAAGAGACCCAGTACTTC
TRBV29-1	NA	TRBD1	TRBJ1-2	CSSGQSYGYTF	TGCAGCTCGGGACAGAGCTATGGCTACACCTTC